This entry lists 11 T cell receptor beta chains sequenced from one sample in a study of CD8+ T cells in alopecia areata. RNA, once extracted, was reverse transcribed into cDNA for use as the sequencing template. Profiled with immunoSEQ multiplex PCR; TCRdb holds only in-frame clones, not every one. The sample has 65,000 to 95,000 clones, around 54% seen once; the top ten hold approximately 5.7%. The sequenced material came from NKG2D-high CD8+ T cells sorted from blood. Receptors were obtained from a human donor with alopecia areata.

This clone was seen a handful of times. DNA of the CDR3: TGCAGCGCTGGCGGCACTGGGACAGGGACCGGGGAGCTGTTTTTT. This translates into CSAGGTGTGTGELFF. The chain uses TRBV29-1 and TRBJ2-2, with TRBD1 identical over 9 bases. Germline CDR1 SQVTM, CDR2 ANQGSEA. This CDR3 is built from 15 residues. V shed 7 bases, J shed 5 bases, and the junction held 11 bases outside the gene matches.

This clone has more than one count but fewer than ten. This sequence joins TRBV7-9 and TRBJ2-1; D gene uncertain. V gave up 7 bases and J gave up 2 bases, with 3 bases separating them. There are 11 residues in the CDR3. In germline, CDR1 is SEHNR, CDR2 FQNEAQ (reference sequence). For the CDR3, the DNA is TGTGCCAGCACAGCCTACAATGAGCAGTTCTTC. The encoded protein is CASTAYNEQFF.

The genes are TRBV5-6 and TRBJ2-1, with D perhaps assigned TRBD1 or TRBD2 (5 bases each). Trimming took off 3 bases at V and 4 bases at J, with 17 bases between the two ends. CDR1 is SGHDT and CDR2 is YYEEEE in the germline V gene. This CDR3 is built from 16 residues. This chain's CDR3 is CASSYGTPGVYNEQFF. CDR3 bases: TGTGCCAGCAGCTACGGGACCCCTGGGGTATACAATGAGCAGTTCTTC.

A remark on this clone: At one boundary the junction diverges from the germline segment, which might be a read error. This sequence joins TRBV7-9 and TRBJ2-1; 7 bases agree with TRBD2. This CDR3 is built from 11 residues. Germline values: CDR1 SEHNR, CDR2 FQNEAQ (reference sequence). The CDR3 DNA follows: TGTGCCAGCAGCTTTAGCGGGCCTTGGGTCTTC. As protein: CASSFSGPWVF.

The DNA for the CDR3 is TGTGCCAGCAGCTTGGAGGTGGGCCCAGATACGCAGTATTTT. It encodes CASSLEVGPDTQYF. V is TRBV5-6 and J is TRBJ2-3, with unresolved D. CDR3 length: 14 residues. The V end was cut by 0 bases, the J end by 4 bases, with 9 bases between. CDR1 and CDR2 from the germline V gene are SGHDT and YYEEEE.

This clone turned up a few times. The CDR3 nucleotides read TGTGCCAGCAGCCTACCCAGGGACACTGAGCAGTTCTTC. The encoded protein is CASSLPRDTEQFF. The chain links TRBV7-9 to TRBJ2-1, with D tentatively TRBD1 (6 bases). Germline V gives CDR1 SEHNR, CDR2 FQNEAQ (reference sequence). V was pared by 5 bases and J by 9 bases, with 14 bases between. This CDR3 spans 13 amino acids.

By share, this clone counts as medium-sized (0.01 to 0.1%). The genes are TRBV28 and TRBJ2-5; a possible D gene is TRBD2 (5 bases). Trimming left V 1 base short and J 3 bases short, with 9 bases between. The CDR3 is made up of 14 amino acids. Per germline, CDR1 MDHEN and CDR2 SYDVKM. CDR3 residues: CASSLFHGEETQYF. CDR3 sequence (DNA): TGTGCCAGCAGTTTATTCCACGGGGAAGAGACCCAGTACTTC.

CDR3 sequence reads: CASSQELYNEQFF. CDR3 nucleotides: TGTGCCAGCAGTCAGGAACTATACAATGAGCAGTTCTTC. The chain links TRBV2 to TRBJ2-1, with D hard to call. Germline CDR1 and CDR2: SNHLY and FYNNEI. The V end was cut by 5 bases, the J end by 4 bases, with 9 bases between. The CDR3 runs to 13 residues.

CDR3 sequence: CASSQVPGPQETQYF. CDR3 DNA sequence: TGCGCCAGCAGCCAAGTTCCAGGACCGCAAGAGACCCAGTACTTC. V gene TRBV4-1 combines with J gene TRBJ2-5; D unclear. The CDR3 spans 15 residues. Trimming shortened V by 1 base and J by 2 bases, and 11 bases separated the two germline ends. Germline CDR1 reads MGHRA; CDR2 reads YSYEKL.

The V gene is TRBV28, the J gene TRBJ2-7; D is unclear. Trimming left V 5 bases short and J 3 bases short, with 17 bases between. The length of the CDR3 is 15 residues. The germline V gene has CDR1 MDHEN and CDR2 SYDVKM. CDR3 sequence: CASSPLPGMIYEQYF. The CDR3 nucleotides are TGTGCCAGCAGTCCTCTCCCAGGCATGATCTACGAGCAGTACTTC.

The chain couples TRBV11-1 to TRBJ2-1; D might be TRBD2 (6 bases). This CDR3 is built from 16 residues. Germline V gives CDR1 SGHAT, CDR2 FQDESV (reference sequence). Trimming shortened V by 6 bases and J by 3 bases, and 18 bases separated the two germline ends. The chain's CDR3 is CASRNLGDSIYNEQFF. The CDR3 nucleotides are TGTGCCAGCAGAAACCTAGGGGACTCAATCTACAATGAGCAGTTCTTC.